This T cell receptor beta chain was profiled in a study of OX40 agonist ivuxolimab in advanced cancers. The V gene lost 0 bases and the J gene lost 10 bases, with 10 bases spanning the gap. This CDR3 has 12 residues. Germline V CDR1 and CDR2: SGDLS, YYNGEE. Libraries were prepared by immunoSEQ multiplex PCR; TCRdb keeps only in-frame clonotypes and omits some of them. The profile shows some 45,000 clones, roughly 91% of them singletons. This specimen consisted of CD4+ or CD8+ T cells sorted from blood, obtained in a trial of the OX40 agonist ivuxolimab. This chain uses TRBV9 with TRBJ1-2; a weak D match, TRBD1 (5 bases). This sequence originates from an adult with an advanced solid tumor such as melanoma, head and neck, liver or kidney cancer. CDR3 in DNA: TGTGCCAGCAGCGTAGCGGACAACACCTACACCTTC. It translates to CASSVADNTYTF.